Listed below are T cell receptor beta chains from one sample, sequenced in a study of Ad26.COV2.S vaccination and SARS-CoV-2 variants. TCRdb keeps only in-frame clones here, not all; method: immunoSEQ multiplex PCR. The sample records some 420,000 clones, 88% being singletons. This sample comprised peripheral blood, obtained in a trial of Ad26.COV2.S vaccine versus placebo. Source of these receptors: a person aged 18-65 years who received the Ad26.COV2.S COVID-19 vaccine or a placebo. The CDR3 runs from the conserved cysteine through the conserved F or W. D genes are given only for firm matches. Some rows have no size entry. The others give once, few or many, or a class for an expanded clone.

>TRBV27|many|TRBJ2-2|.
TGTGCCAGCAGTTTTAGGCACAACACCGGGGAGCTGTTTTTT
CASSFRHNTGELFF
>TRBV15|.|TRBJ1-4|TRBD1
TGTGCCACCAGCAGGGGACAGTCGTCTAATGAAAAACTGTTTTTT
CATSRGQSSNEKLFF
>TRBV30|.|TRBJ2-1|TRBD2
TGTGCCAACTCTCGCGGTAGCGGGGGGGCGGGGGAGCAGTTCTTC
CANSRGSGGAGEQFF
>TRBV5-4|.|TRBJ1-6|.
TGTGCCAGCAGGGCTGGTAATTCACCCCTCCACTTT
CASRAGNSPLHF
>TRBV5-5|.|TRBJ1-1|.
TGTGCCAGCAACCCACTGGGGCAGGAGAACACTGAAGCTTTCTTT
CASNPLGQENTEAFF
>TRBV28|.|TRBJ2-3|.
TGTGCCAGCAGTTTATGGGGGAACGAAGATACGCAGTATTTT
CASSLWGNEDTQYF
>TRBV10-1|.|TRBJ2-1|TRBD2
TGCGCCAGCTTACTAGCGGGGGAGCGGAGTGAGCAGTTCTTC
CASLLAGERSEQFF
>TRBV7-9|.|TRBJ2-7|.
TGTGCCAGCAGCTTAGCGTATAGGGGCGAGCAGTACTTC
CASSLAYRGEQYF
>TRBV7-2|.|TRBJ2-4|.
TGTGCCAGCAGCGGGGGAGTTTCTAGAAACATTCAGTACTTC
CASSGGVSRNIQYF
>TRBV15|.|TRBJ2-5|.
TGTGCCACCAGCAGAGATCTTGCCACTCAAGAGACCCAGTACTTC
CATSRDLATQETQYF
>TRBV7-6|.|TRBJ2-3|TRBD2
TGTGCCAGCAGCTTAGGGACTAGCGGGGGCAACACAGATACGCAGTATTTT
CASSLGTSGGNTDTQYF
>TRBV7-9|.|TRBJ2-5|.
TGTGCCAGCAGCTTTACAGGGAACGGTCAAGAGACCCAGTACTTC
CASSFTGNGQETQYF
>TRBV5-6|.|TRBJ1-3|.
TGTGCCAGCAGCGGTGCCCCGGGCGCGAACACCATATATTTT
CASSGAPGANTIYF
>TRBV4-3|.|TRBJ2-5|TRBD2
TGCGCCAGCAGCCAAGAACTAGCGGGGGGCCGAGAGACCCAGTACTTC
CASSQELAGGRETQYF
>TRBV11-2|.|TRBJ2-1|.
TGTGCCAGCAGCCCCCCCGGGGTATTCCATGAGCAGTTCTTC
CASSPPGVFHEQFF
>TRBV5-5|.|TRBJ2-2|TRBD1
TGTGCCAGCAGCCTACGACAGGGGGACCCGAACACCGGGGAGCTGTTTTTT
CASSLRQGDPNTGELFF
>TRBV9|.|TRBJ2-2|TRBD2
TGTGCCAGCAGCGTCAATCGTCGGGCTAGCGGGGGAGGCTTGAACACCGGGGAGCTGTTTTTT
CASSVNRRASGGGLNTGELFF
>TRBV7-9|.|TRBJ1-2|.
TGTGCCAGCAGCCCCCCACTTGACGGCTACACCTTC
CASSPPLDGYTF
>TRBV12-2|.|TRBJ1-2|.
TGTGCAAGTCGCCAGGGACAGATATATGGCTACACCTTC
CASRQGQIYGYTF
>TRBV7-8|.|TRBJ1-2|.
TGTGCCAGCAGCTTAGCGATGGGAACCTATGGCTACACCTTC
CASSLAMGTYGYTF
>TRBV9|.|TRBJ1-3|TRBD1
TGTGCCAGCAGCGTCCACCCGGACAGGACGTCTGGAAACACCATATATTTT
CASSVHPDRTSGNTIYF
>TRBV4-1|.|TRBJ2-7|TRBD2
TGCGCCAGCAGCCAGACGACTAGCGGTTCCTACGAGCAGTACTTC
CASSQTTSGSYEQYF
>TRBV7-2|few|TRBJ2-7|.
TGTGCCAGCAGCTCGAGCGGGCACTACTACGAGCAGTACTTC
CASSSSGHYYEQYF
>TRBV7-9|.|TRBJ2-1|TRBD1
TGTGCCAGCAGCTCCGGTGGTGGGACAGGGGGCAGTCTGAGGAATGAGCAGTTCTTC
CASSSGGGTGGSLRNEQFF
>TRBV5-1|.|TRBJ2-1|TRBD2
TGCGCCAGCAGCTTGGCCGGGGGGGATTACAATGAGCAGTTCTTC
CASSLAGGDYNEQFF
>TRBV11-2|.|TRBJ2-7|.
TGTGCCAGCAGCTTCCCCCCAGGCCACGAGCAGTACTTC
CASSFPPGHEQYF
>TRBV9|.|TRBJ2-1|TRBD2
TGTGCCAGCAGCGTGACTAGCGGGGGACTAGGTGAGCAGTTCTTC
CASSVTSGGLGEQFF
>TRBV19|.|TRBJ1-2|TRBD1
TGTGCCAGTAGTTTTTCCCTTACAGGGGATGGCTACACCTTC
CASSFSLTGDGYTF
>TRBV5-1|.|TRBJ2-7|TRBD1
TGCGCCAGCAGCTCCCCCACGGGACAGGGGGCGGGAGAGCAGTACTTC
CASSSPTGQGAGEQYF
>TRBV18|.|TRBJ1-5|.
TGTGCCAGCTCACCAACAGTTGTCGACGGTCAGCCCCAGCATTTT
CASSPTVVDGQPQHF
>TRBV19|.|TRBJ1-2|.
TGTGCCAGTAGTATCAACAGCCCCCACTATGGCTACACCTTC
CASSINSPHYGYTF
>TRBV4-1|.|TRBJ2-3|.
TGCGCCAGCAGCCAAGATCGTTCAGGTGGGCAGTATTTT
CASSQDRSGGQYF
>TRBV21-1|.|TRBJ1-3|.
TGTGCCAGCAGCAACTGGCACAGCTCTGGAAACACCATATATTTT
CASSNWHSSGNTIYF
>TRBV4-1|.|TRBJ1-2|TRBD1
TGCGCCAGCAGCCATCCGAGACCAAACTGGACAGGAGAAAGGGGCTACACCTTC
CASSHPRPNWTGERGYTF
>TRBV3-1/TRBV3-2|few|TRBJ2-5|.
TGTGCCAGCAACGGACAGCTTCAAGAGACCCAGTACTTC
CASNGQLQETQYF
>TRBV9|once|TRBJ1-4|.
TGTGCCAGCAGCCCCACCGGAACTAATGAAAAACTGTTTTTT
CASSPTGTNEKLFF
>TRBV28|.|TRBJ1-1|TRBD1
TGTGCCAGCAGTACGACAGGGGGCCGGGCGAACACTGAAGCTTTCTTT
CASSTTGGRANTEAFF
>TRBV5-1|.|TRBJ2-7|.
TGCGCCAGCAAGTACACGGCGATAACCTACGAGCAGTACTTC
CASKYTAITYEQYF
>TRBV30|.|TRBJ2-3|.
TGTGCCCGCCGGGTGCTACCTGAGAGCACAGATACGCAGTATTTT
CARRVLPESTDTQYF
>TRBV7-2|.|TRBJ2-5|.
TGTGCCAGCAGCTTAGCGGAACTAGGCGGGAAGACCCAGTACTTC
CASSLAELGGKTQYF
>TRBV28|once|TRBJ2-7|.
TGTGCCAGCAGTTTTCAGCCAGGGATAGGCGAGCAGTACTTC
CASSFQPGIGEQYF
>TRBV11-3|.|TRBJ2-2|.
TGTGCCAGCAGAGGATCTAACACCGGGGAGCTGTTTTTT
CASRGSNTGELFF
>TRBV5-1|.|TRBJ2-7|.
TGCGCCAGCAGCTTGGCCTTCGACGAGCAGTACTTC
CASSLAFDEQYF
>TRBV10-3|.|TRBJ1-4|TRBD1
TGTGCCATCAGTGAGTCCCGGGACAGGGATGAAAAACTGTTTTTT
CAISESRDRDEKLFF
>TRBV4-2|.|TRBJ2-7|TRBD2
TGTGCCAGCAGCCCAAACTTTAGCGGGGGGGCGCGCTACGAGCAGTACTTC
CASSPNFSGGARYEQYF
>TRBV19|.|TRBJ1-1|TRBD1
TGTGCCAGTAGTAGGGACAGGGACACTGAAGCTTTCTTT
CASSRDRDTEAFF
>TRBV11-2|.|TRBJ2-1|.
TGTGCCAGCAGCCTTGAAACAGAGAGCTCCTACAATGAGCAGTTCTTC
CASSLETESSYNEQFF
>TRBV11-2|.|TRBJ2-3|.
TGTGCCAGCAGCTCGGGACACCCCACAGATACGCAGTATTTT
CASSSGHPTDTQYF
>TRBV6-5|.|TRBJ2-7|TRBD1
TGTGCCAGCAGTTACTCGAACAGGGGCTACGAGCAGTACTTC
CASSYSNRGYEQYF
>TRBV3-1/TRBV3-2|.|TRBJ1-1|.
TGTGCCAGCAGCCAAGGTGGGGTTTTGGCTGAAGCTTTCTTT
CASSQGGVLAEAFF
>TRBV4-1|.|TRBJ2-7|.
TGCGCCAGCAGCCGCGAGATCTACGAGCAGTACTTC
CASSREIYEQYF
>TRBV19|.|TRBJ2-1|TRBD2
TGTGCCAGTAGTATAGCGGGGGGTCGCTCCTACAATGAGCAGTTCTTC
CASSIAGGRSYNEQFF
>TRBV6-5|few|TRBJ1-2|.
TGTGCCAGCAGCCCAGGGAGTGAATATGGCTACACCTTC
CASSPGSEYGYTF
>TRBV29-1|.|TRBJ2-5|TRBD2
TGCAGCGTTGAATACGTACTAGCGGGGGGTTCGGAGACCCAGTACTTC
CSVEYVLAGGSETQYF
>TRBV7-9|.|TRBJ1-4|.
TGTGCCAGCAGCCAACAGGGTGTACAGGGTCTTAATGAAAAACTGTTTTTT
CASSQQGVQGLNEKLFF